This T cell receptor (beta chain) was recovered during a study of cytomegalovirus exposure and HLA in healthy donors. Points from the study as a whole: Later on, an analysis showed TCR association rates differing by HLA locus, with DRB1 the most and HLA-C the fewest.

PCR primers comprised 60 Vbeta and 13 Jbeta primers. Assay used: immunoSEQ multiplex PCR; TCRdb lists only in-frame clones, some missing. Among 100,000 or so clones listed, more than 75% were seen once. Looked up from germline, CDR1 is SGHRS and CDR2 is YFSETQ. The CDR3 spans 15 residues. V lost 3 bases, J lost 5 bases, and 8 bases stayed unmatched. As for this clone: What it recognizes is unknown.

This receptor was taken from a woman aged 45-60 years in good health and CMV-seropositive. The sample was PBMCs. The chain combines TRBV5-1 with TRBJ2-5; 9 bases map to TRBD2. Written as DNA, the CDR3 is TGCGCCAGCAGCTCCTTTAGCGGGGGTTCCGAGACCCAGTACTTC. Protein product: CASSSFSGGSETQYF. The full variable domain, its missing parts supplied by reference TRBV5-1 and TRBJ2-5, is KAGVTQTPRYLIKTRGQQVTLSCSPISGHRSVSWYQQTPGQGLQFLFEYFSETQRNKGNFPGRFSGRQFSNSRSEMNVSTLELGDSALYLCASSSFSGGSETQYFGPGTRLLVL.